This is a list of T cell receptor beta chains from one sample in a study of cytomegalovirus exposure and HLA in healthy donors. Clones were read by immunoSEQ multiplex PCR, and TCRdb kept only the in-frame ones, dropping some. The top ten clones hold less than 3% of a sample with about 170,000 clones, approximately 67% of them seen once. Sample: PBMCs. The source is a man between 35 and 55 years old in good health and CMV-seronegative. The CDR3 runs from the conserved cysteine through the conserved F or W. D genes are given only for firm matches. Size values are once, few and many counts, or a class for expanded clones, and some rows have none.

clone size: .
V gene: TRBV28
J gene: TRBJ2-3
D gene: .
CDR3 protein: CASTPTGSGSSTDTQYF
CDR3 DNA: TGTGCCAGCACACCGACTGGTTCGGGGTCTAGCACAGATACGCAGTATTTT

clone size: .
V gene: TRBV27
J gene: TRBJ2-3
D gene: TRBD1
CDR3 protein: CASSSRQGRTDTQYF
CDR3 DNA: TGTGCCAGCAGTTCCCGACAGGGACGCACAGATACGCAGTATTTT

clone size: .
V gene: TRBV7-8
J gene: TRBJ2-5
D gene: .
CDR3 protein: CASSLGPQETQYF
CDR3 DNA: TGTGCCAGCAGCTTAGGGCCCCAAGAGACCCAGTACTTC

clone size: once
V gene: TRBV18
J gene: TRBJ1-2
D gene: TRBD1
CDR3 protein: CASSPADRANYGYTF
CDR3 DNA: TGTGCCAGCTCACCAGCGGACAGGGCAAACTATGGCTACACCTTC

clone size: few
V gene: TRBV19
J gene: TRBJ2-1
D gene: .
CDR3 protein: CASSIPASGDNEQFF
CDR3 DNA: TGTGCCAGTAGTATCCCGGCATCCGGGGACAATGAGCAGTTCTTC

clone size: few
V gene: TRBV7-2
J gene: TRBJ2-7
D gene: TRBD1
CDR3 protein: CASSLGDRDSYEQYF
CDR3 DNA: TGTGCCAGCAGCTTAGGCGACAGGGACTCCTACGAGCAGTACTTC

clone size: .
V gene: TRBV9
J gene: TRBJ2-3
D gene: TRBD1
CDR3 protein: CASSVGTGGWTDTQYF
CDR3 DNA: TGTGCCAGCAGCGTCGGAACAGGGGGCTGGACAGATACGCAGTATTTT

clone size: once
V gene: TRBV5-6
J gene: TRBJ2-7
D gene: .
CDR3 protein: CASSSHRYEQYF
CDR3 DNA: TGTGCCAGCAGCTCACACCGCTACGAGCAGTACTTC

clone size: .
V gene: TRBV9
J gene: TRBJ2-1
D gene: .
CDR3 protein: CASKGANYNEQFF
CDR3 DNA: TGTGCCAGCAAGGGAGCCAACTACAATGAGCAGTTCTTC

clone size: .
V gene: TRBV9
J gene: TRBJ2-6
D gene: TRBD1
CDR3 protein: CASSAPTGSGANVLTF
CDR3 DNA: TGTGCCAGCAGCGCACCGACAGGGTCTGGGGCCAACGTCCTGACTTTC

clone size: few
V gene: TRBV7-9
J gene: TRBJ2-2
D gene: TRBD2
CDR3 protein: CASSRLAVNTGELFF
CDR3 DNA: TGTGCCAGCAGCAGACTAGCGGTTAACACCGGGGAGCTGTTTTTT

clone size: .
V gene: TRBV11-2
J gene: TRBJ2-1
D gene: .
CDR3 protein: CASSPLMRGGEQFF
CDR3 DNA: TGTGCCAGCAGCCCTTTAATGAGGGGAGGTGAGCAGTTCTTC

clone size: few
V gene: TRBV6-1
J gene: TRBJ2-7
D gene: .
CDR3 protein: CASSFPPAGSYEQYF
CDR3 DNA: TGTGCCAGCAGTTTTCCGCCCGCCGGGTCCTACGAGCAGTACTTC

clone size: few
V gene: TRBV7-9
J gene: TRBJ2-7
D gene: TRBD2
CDR3 protein: CASSPGTSGYEQYF
CDR3 DNA: TGTGCCAGCAGCCCCGGGACTAGCGGATACGAGCAGTACTTC

clone size: .
V gene: TRBV29-1
J gene: TRBJ1-1
D gene: TRBD1
CDR3 protein: CSVEGGQGATEAFF
CDR3 DNA: TGCAGCGTTGAAGGGGGACAGGGGGCAACTGAAGCTTTCTTT

clone size: .
V gene: TRBV7-9
J gene: TRBJ2-1
D gene: TRBD2
CDR3 protein: CASSPSGGDYNEQFF
CDR3 DNA: TGTGCCAGCAGCCCGAGCGGGGGGGATTACAATGAGCAGTTCTTC

clone size: .
V gene: TRBV19
J gene: TRBJ2-7
D gene: .
CDR3 protein: CASSAGTQSYEQYF
CDR3 DNA: TGTGCCAGTAGTGCTGGAACACAGTCCTACGAGCAGTACTTC

clone size: .
V gene: TRBV6-1
J gene: TRBJ2-3
D gene: TRBD1
CDR3 protein: CASISRGLEDTQYF
CDR3 DNA: TGTGCCAGCATTAGCAGGGGGCTGGAAGATACGCAGTATTTT

clone size: .
V gene: TRBV27
J gene: TRBJ2-5
D gene: TRBD1
CDR3 protein: CASSFYRGETQYF
CDR3 DNA: TGTGCCAGCAGTTTCTACAGGGGGGAGACCCAGTACTTC

clone size: .
V gene: TRBV6-5
J gene: TRBJ2-5
D gene: .
CDR3 protein: CASSPGQTPQETQYF
CDR3 DNA: TGTGCCAGCAGCCCTGGACAAACCCCCCAAGAGACCCAGTACTTC

clone size: .
V gene: TRBV5-1
J gene: TRBJ2-7
D gene: .
CDR3 protein: CASSLGAGVSYEQYF
CDR3 DNA: TGCGCCAGCAGCTTAGGGGCAGGGGTATCCTACGAGCAGTACTTC

clone size: .
V gene: TRBV12-1
J gene: TRBJ2-5
D gene: .
CDR3 protein: CASSFSSQPRGTYQETQYF
CDR3 DNA: TGTGCCAGCAGCTTTTCCAGCCAGCCTAGGGGGACGTACCAAGAGACCCAGTACTTC

clone size: .
V gene: TRBV11-3
J gene: TRBJ2-3
D gene: TRBD2
CDR3 protein: CASSSGTSGRDTQYF
CDR3 DNA: TGTGCCAGCAGCTCCGGGACTAGCGGGAGGGATACGCAGTATTTT

clone size: .
V gene: TRBV2
J gene: TRBJ2-3
D gene: TRBD2
CDR3 protein: CASKTGGADTQYF
CDR3 DNA: TGTGCCAGCAAGACGGGAGGGGCAGATACGCAGTATTTT

clone size: .
V gene: TRBV11-3
J gene: TRBJ2-1
D gene: .
CDR3 protein: CASSLEGAGHNEQFF
CDR3 DNA: TGTGCCAGCAGCTTAGAGGGGGCTGGACACAATGAGCAGTTCTTC

clone size: .
V gene: TRBV7-2
J gene: TRBJ1-2
D gene: .
CDR3 protein: CASSLDYRRDYGYTF
CDR3 DNA: TGTGCCAGCAGCTTAGACTACAGGCGCGACTATGGCTACACCTTC

clone size: few
V gene: TRBV19
J gene: TRBJ2-4
D gene: TRBD2
CDR3 protein: CASSQTSGGDSLAKNIQYF
CDR3 DNA: TGTGCCAGTAGCCAAACTAGCGGGGGAGACTCCCTAGCCAAAAACATTCAGTACTTC

clone size: few
V gene: TRBV5-1
J gene: TRBJ2-3
D gene: TRBD2
CDR3 protein: CASSLVLGGETDTQYF
CDR3 DNA: TGCGCCAGCAGCTTGGTTCTCGGGGGGGAAACAGATACGCAGTATTTT

clone size: .
V gene: TRBV5-1
J gene: TRBJ1-2
D gene: .
CDR3 protein: CASSPWGREDGYTF
CDR3 DNA: TGCGCCAGCAGCCCCTGGGGCAGGGAGGATGGCTACACCTTC

clone size: .
V gene: TRBV7-2
J gene: TRBJ2-7
D gene: TRBD1
CDR3 protein: CASSLGGTGISYEQYF
CDR3 DNA: TGTGCCAGCAGCTTAGGGGGGACAGGCATCTCCTACGAGCAGTACTTC

clone size: .
V gene: TRBV5-4
J gene: TRBJ2-3
D gene: TRBD2
CDR3 protein: CASNSDSGSSGTQYF
CDR3 DNA: TGTGCCAGCAACTCCGATAGCGGGAGCTCGGGTACGCAGTATTTT

clone size: .
V gene: TRBV30
J gene: TRBJ2-7
D gene: .
CDR3 protein: CAWSKKDGSSYEQYF
CDR3 DNA: TGTGCCTGGAGTAAAAAAGACGGGAGCTCCTACGAGCAGTACTTC

clone size: .
V gene: TRBV18
J gene: TRBJ2-7
D gene: TRBD2
CDR3 protein: CASSHGTSGSYEQYF
CDR3 DNA: TGTGCCAGCTCACACGGGACTAGCGGGAGCTACGAGCAGTACTTC